The 29 T cell receptor beta chains below all came from one sample that was sequenced in a study of T cells in Graves' hyperthyroidism and ophthalmopathy. Regions amplified from RNA transcripts were the TCR beta CDR3 regions. The study used the HTBI primer set for a first-round RT-PCR of the TCR CDR3. Each CDR3 protein is one row after TCRdb ran MiXCR on the multiplex PCR reads. The sample gives 600,000 to 750,000 distinct CDR3 sequences, around a sixth of which show up once; around 15% is in the top ten. Source material: blood. The receptors here all came from a middle-aged man with Graves' hyperthyroidism.

This clonotype occurred many times. The rearrangement joins TRBV3-1 to TRBJ1-6; 9 positions agree with TRBD1. The CDR3 length is 17 residues. Germline loops: CDR1 LGHDT, CDR2 YNNKEL (reference sequence). V dropped 4 bases and J dropped 7; count of bases not matched to a gene: 11. In nucleotides, the CDR3 is TGTGCCAGCAGCCGCGAGGGACAGGGTTTCCGGAATTCACCCCTCCACTTT. Protein sequence: CASSREGQGFRNSPLHF.

V is TRBV4-1 and J is TRBJ1-3; TRBD1 aligns across 10 bases. CDR1 MGHRA and CDR2 YSYEKL come from the germline V gene. The CDR3 contains 14 residues. Trimming cost V 5 bases and J 7 bases; bases outside gene matches: 5. CDR3 coding DNA: TGCGCCAGCAGCACTCTGGACAGGGGGAACACCATATATTTT. Translation: CASSTLDRGNTIYF.

Remarks on this clonotype: One end of the junction fails to match germline, which may point to a read error. The V call is TRBV19, the J call TRBJ1-2; D remains ambiguous. CDR1 LNHDA and CDR2 SQIVND come from the germline V gene (reference sequence). The CDR3 totals 14 residues. The CDR3 bases are TGTGCCAGTAGTATATCTTCTACCAACTATGGCTGCACCTTC. The encoded protein is CASSISSTNYGCTF.

Details on this clonotype: An end of the junction does not agree with germline; a read error may underlie this. The CDR3 DNA reads TGTGCCAGCAGCCCGGGGGGAGTGTCGGAAGAGACCCACTACTTC. Protein sequence: CASSPGGVSEETHYF. J is TRBJ2-5 and V is TRBV11-2, with 7 bases aligning to TRBD2. This CDR3 region has 15 residues. The germline V gene has CDR1 SGHAT and CDR2 FQNNGV.

This clonotype was detected ten times or more. The V gene is TRBV5-1, the J gene TRBJ2-3; D unclear. CDR3 length: 15 amino acids. Trimming pared 5 bases from V and 1 base from J, leaving 14 bases between. Germline V lookup: CDR1 SGHRS, CDR2 YFSETQ. As DNA, the CDR3 is TGCGCCAGCAGGATGATGGTTATCCGCACAGATACGCAGTATTTT. Its translation: CASRMMVIRTDTQYF.

V and J are TRBV7-3 and TRBJ2-1; D remains ambiguous. Germline CDR1 is SGHTA and CDR2 is FQGTGA. CDR3 length equals 12 residues. Trimming removed 5 bases from V and 12 bases from J, with 14 bases in between. The CDR3 loop reads CASSPRGDTQFF. The DNA for the CDR3 is TGTGCCAGCAGCCCCCGTGGGGATACGCAGTTCTTC.

The CDR3 loop is CASRLLSGIDTGELFF. CDR3 nucleotide sequence: TGCGCCAGCAGGTTACTTTCGGGGATAGACACCGGGGAGCTGTTTTTT. This rearrangement joins TRBV5-1 to TRBJ2-2, with D maybe TRBD2 (5 bases). In germline, CDR1 is SGHRS, CDR2 YFSETQ. The CDR3 has 16 amino acids. The ends were cut back, 5 bases at V and 3 bases at J, with 17 bases in the middle.

This chain uses TRBV5-1 with TRBJ1-2; TRBD1 matches at 9 bases. The CDR3 contains 13 residues. J gave up 8 bases and V 4 bases, and 6 bases lay outside the gene matches. Germline values: CDR1 SGHRS, CDR2 YFSETQ. This CDR3 is CASSQGQGGGYTF. CDR3 in DNA: TGCGCCAGCAGCCAGGGACAGGGAGGCGGCTACACCTTC.

V gene TRBV15 combines with J gene TRBJ1-5; tentatively, D is TRBD1 (5 bases). V gave up 4 bases and J gave up 4 bases, with 17 bases separating them. The CDR3 spans 16 residues. CDR1 and CDR2 (germline): LNHNV, YYDKDF (reference sequence). CDR3 coding DNA: TGTGCCACCAGCAACCCGGCGGGGGGAACGAATCAGCCCCAGCATTTT. Encoded protein: CATSNPAGGTNQPQHF.

A few counts support this clonotype. The J gene is TRBJ1-1, the V gene TRBV6-2 or TRBV6-3, with D perhaps TRBD1 (5 bases). CDR3 length: 14 residues. The V end lost 4 bases, the J end lost 6 bases, and 15 bases lay between the germline ends. Looked up from germline, CDR1 is MNHEY and CDR2 is SVGEGT. In nucleotides, the CDR3 is TGTGCCAGCAGTTTCCAGGGAAGGATCGCTGAAGCTTTCTTT. Protein: CASSFQGRIAEAFF.

With regard to this clonotype: The junction shows a germline mismatch at one end, possibly a read error. The J gene is TRBJ2-5, the V gene TRBV3-1; no definite D call. The length of the CDR3 is 12 residues. The germline V gene has CDR1 LGHDT and CDR2 YNNKEL (reference sequence). The CDR3 spells CASSQEKEAQYF. The CDR3 nucleotides are TGTGCCAGCAGCCAAGAGAAAGAGGCCCAGTACTTC.

This clonotype has a handful of counts. This rearrangement joins TRBV12-3 or TRBV12-4 to TRBJ2-1; 10 bases map to TRBD2. The CDR3 extends over 15 amino acids. The V and J ends lost 6 bases and 4 bases, in that order; junction bases with no gene match: 6. This chain's CDR3 is CASSYTSGIYNEQFF. The CDR3 bases are TGTGCCAGCAGCTATACTAGCGGGATATACAATGAGCAGTTCTTC.

This clonotype was seen repeatedly, ten times or more. This rearrangement joins TRBV20-1 to TRBJ1-2; a possible D gene is TRBD1 (5 bases). The CDR3 spans 14 residues. Germline loops: CDR1 DFQATT, CDR2 SNEGSKA (reference sequence). Trimming shortened V by 5 bases and J by 0 bases, and 13 bases separated the two germline ends. The CDR3 region is CSAFSDRANYGYTF. CDR3 coding DNA: TGCAGTGCTTTCTCCGACAGAGCTAACTATGGCTACACCTTC.

In this sample, this clonotype turned up many times. V gene TRBV7-9 combines with J gene TRBJ2-7; D call uncertain. Trimming pared 2 bases from V and 5 bases from J, leaving 10 bases between. There are 13 residues in the CDR3. CDR1 and CDR2 from the germline V gene are SEHNR and FQNEAQ (reference sequence). Here the CDR3 reads CASSLLGLDEQYF. DNA for the CDR3: TGTGCCAGCAGCTTACTCGGCCTTGACGAGCAGTACTTC.

This clonotype was recorded many times. The rearrangement joins TRBV20-1 to TRBJ2-7; D assignment may be TRBD1 or TRBD2 (5 bases each). In germline, CDR1 is DFQATT, CDR2 SNEGSKA (reference sequence). V was shortened by 6 bases and J by 3 bases, with 12 bases between the two germline ends. CDR3 size: 12 residues. This CDR3 reads CSASSGSYEQYF. CDR3 bases: TGCAGTGCGAGTTCAGGGAGCTACGAGCAGTACTTC.

There are a few counts of this clonotype. The rearrangement joins TRBV10-2 to TRBJ2-1; D is unclear. Trimming removed 6 bases at V and 4 bases at J, with 16 bases between. CDR3 length: 15 amino acids. The germline gives CDR1 WSHSY, CDR2 SAAADI. DNA of the CDR3: TGCGCCAGCAGCCTTGAAGATTACACGTACAATGAGCAGTTCTTC. Translated, it gives CASSLEDYTYNEQFF.

Only a few counts were recorded for this clonotype. Just one base apart from a much larger clone, this may be a read error. The chain employs TRBV11-2 and TRBJ2-7; TRBD2 agrees at 7 bases. The V gene's germline CDR1 is SGHAT and CDR2 FQNNGV. This CDR3 is 15 amino acids long. The CDR3 coding sequence is TGTGCCGGCAGCCGAACTACTAGCGCAACCTACGAGCAGTACTTC. Protein product: CAGSRTTSATYEQYF.

Concerning this clonotype: One junction end does not reproduce the germline sequence, and a read error may be involved. The chain employs TRBV19 and TRBJ2-2, with D perhaps TRBD2 (7 bases). Germline V lookup: CDR1 LNHDA, CDR2 SQIVND (reference sequence). This CDR3 is 17 amino acids long. For the CDR3, the DNA is TGTGCCAGTAGTATCCAAAAGGGGGGGGCCGGCACCGGGGAGCCGTTTTTT. Amino acid sequence: CASSIQKGGAGTGEPFF.

The V gene is TRBV29-1, the J gene TRBJ1-2; D unclear. Deletions cut 6 bases from V and 4 bases from J, with 9 bases between. CDR3 length: 11 amino acids. Germline CDR1 SQVTM, CDR2 ANQGSEA. CDR3 residues: CSVPGLYGYTF. The CDR3, as DNA: TGCAGCGTGCCGGGCCTCTATGGCTACACCTTC.

This clonotype was counted only a few times. The genes are TRBV9 and TRBJ2-1, with TRBD2 as a possible D gene (7 bases). Germline V CDR1 and CDR2: SGDLS, YYNGEE. The CDR3 runs 18 residues. The V gene lost 2 bases and the J gene lost 3 bases, with 21 bases spanning the gap. The CDR3: CASSVPLGGALDYNEQFF. CDR3 in DNA: TGTGCCAGCAGCGTCCCCCTAGGGGGGGCTTTAGACTACAATGAGCAGTTCTTC. The full variable domain, with the rest looked up from reference TRBV9 and TRBJ2-1, is DSGVTQTPKHLITATGQRVTLRCSPRSGDLSVYWYQQSLDQGLQFLIQYYNGEERAKGNILERFSAQQFPDLHSELNLSSLELGDSALYFCASSVPLGGALDYNEQFFGPGTRLTVL.

The rearrangement joins TRBV28 to TRBJ2-7; TRBD2 might be the D (5 bases). Germline-derived CDR1 and CDR2 are MDHEN and SYDVKM. Trimming removed 5 bases at V and 4 bases at J, with 15 bases between. This CDR3 region has 14 residues. The CDR3 loop is CASSTSGERYEQYF. For the CDR3, the DNA is TGTGCCAGCAGTACCTCTGGGGAGAGGTACGAGCAGTACTTC.

This clonotype came up a few times. The chain couples TRBV28 to TRBJ2-7, with D possibly being TRBD2 (6 bases). V dropped 3 bases and J dropped 7 bases, with 19 bases sitting between them. Germline loops: CDR1 MDHEN, CDR2 SYDVKM. The CDR3 length is 15 residues. Written as DNA, the CDR3 is TGTGCCAGCAGTTTGAGAGACTTCGTGGCGGGGGAGCAGTACTTC. Protein product: CASSLRDFVAGEQYF.

The rearrangement uses TRBV2 and TRBJ2-5, with 8 bases matching TRBD1. CDR1 SNHLY and CDR2 FYNNEI come from the germline V gene. This CDR3 has 14 amino acids. V gave up 7 bases and J gave up 1 base; unmatched junction bases: 5. The CDR3 spells CASTKTGGQETQYF. CDR3 nucleotide sequence: TGTGCCAGCACCAAAACAGGGGGCCAAGAGACCCAGTACTTC.

This clonotype was seen repeatedly, ten times or more. V gene TRBV6-2 or TRBV6-3 combines with J gene TRBJ2-5; D unclear. CDR3 length equals 14 residues. Germline V gene sequence: CDR1 MNHEY, CDR2 SVGEGT. The ends were cut back, 2 bases at V and 7 bases at J, with 14 bases in the middle. The CDR3 sequence is CASSYPAGLGTQYF. The DNA of the CDR3 is TGTGCCAGCAGTTACCCGGCAGGATTGGGGACCCAGTACTTC.

This clonotype was seen ten or more times. The chain recombines TRBV5-5 with TRBJ2-7; 7 nucleotides align to TRBD2. Trimming took 6 bases from V and 5 from J; bases not matched to a gene: 11. Germline-derived CDR1 and CDR2 are SGHKS and YYEKEE (reference sequence). This CDR3 region has 14 residues. DNA for the CDR3: TGTGCCAGCACCGTGACTAGCAGTGTCGACGAGCAGTACTTC. Its protein product is CASTVTSSVDEQYF.

The V and J genes are TRBV20-1 and TRBJ2-5, with 8 bases lining up with TRBD2. CDR1 and CDR2 (germline): DFQATT, SNEGSKA (reference sequence). The CDR3 is made up of 14 amino acids. Trimming cost V 3 bases and J 2 bases; bases outside gene matches: 5. The CDR3 here is CSASQKREQETQYF. In nucleotides, the CDR3 is TGCAGTGCTAGCCAGAAGCGGGAGCAAGAGACCCAGTACTTC.

This clonotype was recorded many times. In DNA form, the CDR3 reads TGCAGCGTTGATAACGGTACCTACAATGAGCAGTTCTTC. Residues: CSVDNGTYNEQFF. The chain joins TRBV29-1 to TRBJ2-1; D not certain. V was shortened by 3 bases and J by 2 bases, with 8 bases between the two germline ends. The CDR3 is made up of 13 amino acids. In germline, CDR1 is SQVTM, CDR2 ANQGSEA.

This clonotype was observed many times. The V gene is TRBV24-1, the J gene TRBJ2-1; tentatively, D is TRBD1 (5 bases). Trimming stripped 2 bases from V and 3 bases from J, with 13 bases between. Per germline, CDR1 KGHDR and CDR2 SFDVKD. The CDR3 length is 16 residues. The CDR3 protein is CATSDSLAGFYNEQFF. The CDR3 DNA reads as TGTGCCACCAGTGATTCCTTAGCAGGGTTCTACAATGAGCAGTTCTTC.

This clonotype was seen only a few times. The V and J genes are TRBV6-2 or TRBV6-3 and TRBJ2-1; the D gene is possibly TRBD2 (5 bases). This CDR3 has 15 residues. Germline CDR1 MNHEY, CDR2 SVGEGT. Trimming took 4 bases from V and 4 from J, leaving 14 bases between them. The CDR3 DNA reads as TGTGCCAGCAGTTCCCATACGCGGACTTACAATGAGCAGTTCTTC. Residues: CASSSHTRTYNEQFF.